Each of the 13 T cell receptor beta chains below was sequenced from the same sample in a study of OX40 agonist ivuxolimab in advanced cancers. The data were produced by immunoSEQ multiplex PCR, yet TCRdb's version contains in-frame clones alone and is incomplete. This table holds under 15,000 clones, 70% to 80% found once. The sequencing here drew on CD4+ or CD8+ T cells sorted from blood, taken in a trial of the OX40 agonist ivuxolimab. The source of these receptors is an adult with an advanced solid tumor such as melanoma, head and neck, liver or kidney cancer.

V is TRBV9 and J is TRBJ2-1; D is uncertain. This CDR3 is 10 amino acids long. Germline CDR1 and CDR2: SGDLS and YYNGEE. Deletions cut 7 bases from V and 10 bases from J, with 9 bases between. The CDR3 nucleotides are TGTGCCAGCGTACTACTCGAGCAGTTCTTC. Encoded protein: CASVLLEQFF.

This chain uses TRBV4-1 with TRBJ2-1; D is ambiguous. Per germline, CDR1 MGHRA and CDR2 YSYEKL. The V gene lost 2 bases and the J gene lost 9 bases, with 8 bases spanning the gap. CDR3 length equals 12 residues. CDR3 bases: TGCGCCAGCAGCCAAAGCAGTCCTGAGCAGTTCTTC. It yields the protein CASSQSSPEQFF.

J is TRBJ1-5 and V is TRBV19, with TRBD1 matching over 7 bases. CDR3 length: 15 amino acids. Trimming at V came to 6 bases and at J to 3 bases, leaving 8 bases not matched to a gene. Germline assignment: CDR1 LNHDA and CDR2 SQIVND (reference sequence). The CDR3 region has the DNA TGTGCCAGTAGGGCTGACAGGGATGACAATCAGCCCCAGCATTTT. It specifies CASRADRDDNQPQHF.

This clone is medium-sized by share. The V call is TRBV11-2, the J call TRBJ2-5; D gene ambiguous. Germline CDR1 reads SGHAT; CDR2 reads FQNNGV. The CDR3 extends over 13 amino acids. Trimming left V 4 bases short and J 4 bases short, with 10 bases between. The CDR3 DNA is TGTGCCAGCAGCTCCCAAAACTTAGAGACCCAGTACTTC. The encoded protein is CASSSQNLETQYF.

The chain has TRBV19 and TRBJ2-1; D not certain. Germline CDR1 reads LNHDA; CDR2 reads SQIVND (reference sequence). This CDR3 has 11 residues. V shed 4 bases and J shed 8 bases, with 6 bases lying between them. The CDR3 DNA reads as TGTGCCAGTAGTACCGGGTATGAGCAGTTCTTC. Residues: CASSTGYEQFF.

The gene calls are TRBV2 and TRBJ1-1; 7 nucleotides match TRBD1. The junction had 3 bases not matched to a gene; V was cut back by 5 bases and J by 0 bases. Germline loops: CDR1 SNHLY, CDR2 FYNNEI. The CDR3 runs 14 residues. The CDR3 nucleotides read TGTGCCAGCAGTCCGGGACAGATGAACACTGAAGCTTTCTTT. It encodes CASSPGQMNTEAFF.

The table lists this clone with a few counts. V is TRBV28 and J is TRBJ2-7; D might be TRBD1 (6 bases). Germline CDR1 MDHEN, CDR2 SYDVKM. The length of the CDR3 is 15 residues. V was clipped by 6 bases and J by 5 bases, with 20 bases between them. Here the CDR3 DNA reads TGTGCCAGCAGACCTTCGACCAGGGGTGGGGACGAGCAGTACTTC. Residues: CASRPSTRGGDEQYF.

This clone was observed a handful of times. This CDR3 is CASSVAGSGYEQYF. The CDR3 DNA reads TGTGCCAGCAGCGTAGCAGGGTCTGGCTACGAGCAGTACTTC. This sequence joins TRBV9 and TRBJ2-7; TRBD1 is a possible D gene (5 bases). Per germline, CDR1 SGDLS and CDR2 YYNGEE. The V end was cut by 0 bases, the J end by 3 bases, with 10 bases between. The CDR3 runs 14 residues.

The rearrangement uses TRBV9 and TRBJ1-1; D is possibly TRBD1 (6 bases). CDR1 and CDR2 from the germline V gene are SGDLS and YYNGEE. V lost 4 bases and J 0 bases, leaving 10 bases between the germline ends. The CDR3 runs to 14 residues. CDR3: CASSLGQLNTEAFF. CDR3 bases: TGTGCCAGCAGCCTAGGACAGTTGAACACTGAAGCTTTCTTT.

A few counts support this clone. The rearrangement joins TRBV19 to TRBJ2-1; 10 nucleotides match TRBD2. This CDR3 contains 16 residues. V shed 4 bases and J 6 bases; nucleotides not matched to a gene: 9. Germline loops: CDR1 LNHDA, CDR2 SQIVND (reference sequence). The CDR3 DNA is TGTGCCAGTAGTAGAGAAATAGCGGGAGGTTTCAATGAGCAGTTCTTC. Amino acids: CASSREIAGGFNEQFF.

The chain has TRBV13 and TRBJ2-3, with 8 bases identical to TRBD2. V trimming: 5 bases; J trimming: 4 bases; junction bases outside the gene matches: 11. CDR3 size: 16 residues. Germline V CDR1 and CDR2: PRHDT, FYEKMQ (reference sequence). CDR3 sequence reads: CASSLGPSGFADTQYF. The CDR3 DNA is TGTGCCAGCAGCCTCGGCCCTAGCGGGTTCGCAGATACGCAGTATTTT.

The chain employs TRBV19 and TRBJ1-2, with 7 bases lining up with TRBD1. This CDR3 is built from 15 residues. The germline V gene encodes CDR1 LNHDA and CDR2 SQIVND (reference sequence). V was pared by 7 bases and J by 2 bases, with 10 bases of the junction left unmatched. CDR3 sequence reads: CASKGATGVNYGYTF. The CDR3 DNA is TGTGCCAGTAAAGGCGCAACAGGGGTGAACTATGGCTACACCTTC.

V is TRBV10-3 and J is TRBJ2-6; D may be TRBD1 (5 bases). Germline V CDR1 and CDR2: ENHRY, SYGVKD. Trimming shortened V by 2 bases and J by 0 bases, and 14 bases separated the two germline ends. This CDR3 has 18 amino acids. The CDR3 region is CAISEPDIMGSGANVLTF. The CDR3 DNA reads TGTGCCATCAGTGAGCCGGACATCATGGGCTCTGGGGCCAACGTCCTGACTTTC.